This T cell receptor beta chain was profiled in a study of T cells in Graves' hyperthyroidism and ophthalmopathy. Study findings and constraints: Model predictions of ophthalmopathy came a median 6.5 months before onset. Blood also held most thyroid clonotypes expanded beyond 0.001.

TCR beta CDR3 regions were amplified from RNA transcripts. A first-round RT-PCR of the TCR CDR3 used the HTBI primer set. Using its own MiXCR run on the multiplex PCR reads, TCRdb lists one record per CDR3 protein. The data contain about 300,000 distinct CDR3 sequences, 15% to 20% of them singletons. Criteria for exclusion of patients were uncontrolled infection, other autoimmune disease, pregnancy or lactation. CDR1 is LGHDT and CDR2 is YNNKEL in the germline V gene (reference sequence). V was cut by 0 bases and J by 8 bases, with 16 bases left in between. The CDR3 runs to 15 residues. This clonotype showed up many times. The antigen is not known.

This sequence was found in a man between 50 and 59 years old with Graves' ophthalmopathy. The source material was blood. The chain combines TRBV3-1 with TRBJ1-2; D is unclear. This CDR3 is CASSQDPQDVRGYTF. CDR3 DNA sequence: TGTGCCAGCAGCCAAGATCCCCAGGACGTCCGCGGCTACACCTTC.